The present TCR beta chain was sequenced within a study of blood T cell repertoires in COVID-19 (dated by TCRdb to the early 2020s). Notes on the research overall: Samples from collaborators originated in the United States, Italy and Spain and spanned both the acute and convalescent phases of COVID-19. The prospective study material was composed of cDNA or gDNA derived from T cells, B-cell-depleted T cells, or PBMCs. Deeply sampled blood TCRbeta repertoires from subjects exposed to, actively infected with, or recovered from COVID-19 were included in the dataset. The repertoires were released in a freely available public database meant as a resource for research on the immune response to SARS-CoV-2. Samples were obtained from the ongoing ImmuneRACE study (first 160 participants) and from over 1,000 subjects provided by 6 global collaborators. A de-identified subject ID, COVID-19 status, age in years and sex were almost always included in the sample metadata. Where HLA class I and class II types were available, the types were taken from metadata supplied by the sample provider, not from assay-based typing. Paper-wide results and their limitations: How much clinical and demographic metadata was included differed by source and by participant, and the metadata was provided uncurated.

In the prospective study, participants were roughly 18 to 100 years old, resided in about two dozen geographic areas of the United States, and were enrolled through a virtual design. In the prospective study, cohorts were assigned on the basis of participant-reported clinical history obtained from a screening survey and a study questionnaire. Exposed participants had been in contact with someone with a PCR-confirmed or clinician-diagnosed COVID-19 case within 2 weeks of study entry. Mobile phlebotomists in the prospective study collected whole blood, serum and a nasopharyngeal or oropharyngeal swab from every participant. Prospective study participants could optionally give additional blood draws and questionnaires over an approximately two-month period. Before DNA extraction, prospective study blood samples were shipped either frozen or at room temperature. TCRbeta CDR3 regions were amplified from genomic DNA using the immunoSEQ Assay, a bias-controlled multiplex PCR. As for the authors' bioinformatics: Nucleated cell counts per sample were estimated from amplification of reference gene primers within the assay. To quantify the absolute abundance of each unique TCRbeta CDR3 rearrangement, sequence reads were collapsed and filtered. For each sample, productive Simpson clonality was calculated by taking the square root of Simpson's diversity index across productive rearrangements. TCRdb took over this immuneACCESS table, retaining in-frame rearrangements with V and J assigned. Such tables are incomplete; in checked studies, under half of the missing clones stem from an unresolved V gene, and the remainder is unexplained. The DNA gave D and trimming, while V, J and clone size come from that table. The sample yields about 300,000 clones; over 85% were counted once. The top ten constitute 2.9% of the sample.

Turning to this clone: Its recognized antigen is unknown. No clone much larger than this one lies a single base away; base qualities are absent.

The CDR3 starts with the cysteine, ends with the phenylalanine, and has 14 residues. CDR3 DNA only is kept here, 42 bases in frame from base 1. V gives up 5 bases and J gives up 8 bases, and the segment between their germline ends measures 17 bases. For CDR1 and CDR2, the germline V gene lists SGHRS and YFSETQ. This sequence uses TRBV5-1 and TRBJ2-4; TRBD1 is possibly the D segment (6 matching bases). The specimen sequenced was PBMCs or T cells enriched from blood (not recorded which). The source of this sequence is a woman aged 50 to 65 who had been exposed to COVID-19. The CDR3 has the sequence CASRFELRGDIQYF. The DNA sequence is as follows: TGCGCCAGCAGGTTCGAGCTCAGGGGTGACATTCAGTACTTC.